This TCR beta chain appears in the sequencing data of a study of blood T cell repertoires in COVID-19. Study-wide context: Two negative PCRs, clearance, or symptom resolution characterized the recovered Cohort 3 donors.

Profiled with immunoSEQ multiplex PCR; TCRdb holds only in-frame clones, not every one. The sample lists hundreds of thousands of clones; about 90% were seen once. Sequenced sample: PBMCs or T cells enriched from blood (not recorded which). This sequence was found in a woman between 50 and 59 years old in a cohort exposed to, infected with or recovered from COVID-19 (not recorded which).

For the CDR3, the DNA is TGTGCCAGCAGCTTAGGGCCGGGGGAGACCCAGTACTTC. It specifies CASSLGPGETQYF. The rearrangement links TRBV7-2 to TRBJ2-5; possible D gene TRBD2, 5 bases. There are 13 residues in the CDR3. CDR1 SGHTA and CDR2 FQGNSA come from the germline V gene. The V end was cut by 1 base, the J end by 5 bases, with 8 bases between.